This TCR beta chain is drawn from a study of shared clonotypes between healthy human individuals. Germline values: CDR1 MDHEN, CDR2 SYDVKM. V lost 6 bases and J lost 0, with 11 bases in between. The CDR3 extends over 15 amino acids. This table comes from immunoSEQ multiplex PCR, and its TCRdb copy is limited to in-frame clones, with some not included. Seen here are some 980,000 clones, about three quarters observed once, and the top ten hold approximately 1.5%. The sequence came from a man aged 18 to 35 in good health. Sequenced: memory CD4+ T cells sorted from blood. Subset of the sample: CD45RA-negative fraction. The chain couples TRBV28 to TRBJ1-4; perhaps TRBD1 as D (6 bases). The CDR3 protein is CASRDRAATNEKLFF. CDR3 coding DNA: TGTGCCAGCAGGGACAGAGCTGCAACTAATGAAAAACTGTTTTTT.